These 4 T cell receptor beta chains came from one sample sequenced in a study of blood T cells in healthy people across ages (dated by TCRdb to about 2015). The library relied on 5' RACE. The run used an Illumina HiSeq 2500. The second PCR ran for about 7 to 11 cycles and used a J-beta primer mix along with a sample-barcoded 5' primer. In-frame beta chains were kept once TCRdb had trimmed the public reads at Q25 with fastp and called clones with MiXCR. When rows share a CDR3 protein, they turn into one entry using the most common DNA and genes. Recorded for this sample are 850,000 to 1,000,000 distinct CDR3 sequences; roughly 47% of them occurred a single time. Of the sample, about 21% is held by the ten largest clones. Sequences were obtained from blood. These receptors came from a woman aged 55-69 years in good health.

V is TRBV7-2 and J is TRBJ2-2; D tentatively reads TRBD1 or TRBD2 (6 bases each). The CDR3 consists of 17 residues. V was trimmed by 2 bases and J by 5 bases, leaving 18 bases between them. CDR1 is SGHTA and CDR2 is FQGNSA in the germline V gene. The CDR3 is CASSLSTMAGQTGELFF. The CDR3 DNA follows: TGTGCCAGCAGCTTAAGCACCATGGCGGGACAAACCGGGGAGCTGTTTTTT.

This clonotype was recorded a few times. The V call is TRBV28, the J call TRBJ2-7; TRBD2 might be the D (5 bases). V was clipped by 8 bases and J by 4 bases, with 15 bases between them. The CDR3 length is 13 residues. Germline CDR1 reads MDHEN; CDR2 reads SYDVKM. Written as DNA, the CDR3 is TGTGCCAGCGGGGTGGGTTCGGGGTACGAGCAGTACTTC. Residues: CASGVGSGYEQYF.

This clonotype was seen more than once but under ten times. The V gene is TRBV20-1, the J gene TRBJ1-2; 7 bases align to TRBD1. V was pared by 6 bases and J by 1 base, with 11 bases of the junction left unmatched. There are 15 residues in the CDR3. The germline V gene has CDR1 DFQATT and CDR2 SNEGSKA (reference sequence). CDR3 bases: TGCAGTGCCAACGCTGAGGACAGGTTTAACTATGGCTACACCTTC. Translating it yields CSANAEDRFNYGYTF.

This clonotype is a singleton in its sample. The V call is TRBV27, the J call TRBJ1-5; D ambiguous. The germline V and J ends were trimmed by 8 bases and 3 bases, with 20 bases remaining between them. The length of the CDR3 is 16 residues. Germline CDR1 MNHEY, CDR2 SMNVEV (reference sequence). The CDR3 is CASGPTRLSYNQPQHF. CDR3 sequence (DNA): TGTGCCAGCGGACCCACTCGTTTGAGCTACAATCAGCCCCAGCATTTT.